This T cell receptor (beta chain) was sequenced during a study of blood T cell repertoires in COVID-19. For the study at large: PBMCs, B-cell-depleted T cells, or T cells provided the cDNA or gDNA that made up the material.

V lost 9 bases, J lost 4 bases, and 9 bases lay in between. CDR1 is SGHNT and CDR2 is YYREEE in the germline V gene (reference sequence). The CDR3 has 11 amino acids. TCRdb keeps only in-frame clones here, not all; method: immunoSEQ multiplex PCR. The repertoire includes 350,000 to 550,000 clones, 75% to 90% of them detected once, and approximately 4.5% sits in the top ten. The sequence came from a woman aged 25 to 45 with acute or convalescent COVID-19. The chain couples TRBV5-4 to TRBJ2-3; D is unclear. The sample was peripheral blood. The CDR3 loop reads CATAQSDTQYF. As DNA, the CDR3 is TGTGCCACCGCCCAGTCAGATACGCAGTATTTT.